Shown below are 6 T cell receptor beta chains from a single sample sequenced in a study of somatic mutations in cytotoxic T cells in rheumatoid arthritis. The protocol was immunoSEQ multiplex PCR, while the TCRdb copy is restricted to in-frame clones and leaves out a portion. The repertoire holds almost 20,000 clones, with approximately 80% as singletons. The specimen sequenced was CD8+ T cells sorted from blood. The receptors were sampled from a woman aged 45-60 years in good health.

J is TRBJ2-7 and V is TRBV6-5; tentatively, D is TRBD1 (5 bases). This CDR3 is 15 amino acids long. Trimming removed 8 bases from V and 0 bases from J, with 17 bases in between. The V gene's germline CDR1 is MNHEY and CDR2 SVGAGI. CDR3 nucleotide sequence: TGTGCCAGCCGTTGGGTGGCTGACAGCTCCTACGAGCAGTACTTC. Its translation is CASRWVADSSYEQYF.

The gene calls are TRBV20-1 and TRBJ2-1; D is unclear. The CDR3 loop spans 11 amino acids. In germline, CDR1 is DFQATT, CDR2 SNEGSKA (reference sequence). V lost 2 bases and J 6 bases, leaving 5 bases between the germline ends. CDR3 bases: TGCAGTGCTAGAATATCCAATGAGCAGTTCTTC. This sequence encodes CSARISNEQFF.

The chain is built from TRBV7-3 and TRBJ2-3; 7 bases map to TRBD2. CDR1 SGHTA and CDR2 FQGTGA come from the germline V gene. The CDR3 contains 18 residues. V was pared by 1 base and J by 0 bases, with 10 bases of the junction left unmatched. The CDR3 sequence is CASSLRAPSGTSTDTQYF. The DNA of the CDR3 is TGTGCCAGCAGCTTAAGGGCTCCTAGCGGAACTAGCACAGATACGCAGTATTTT.

The CDR3 here is CASSWGTGIGEQFF. CDR3 DNA: TGTGCCAGCAGTTGGGGGACAGGGATCGGTGAGCAGTTCTTC. The rearrangement joins TRBV6-5 to TRBJ2-1, with 9 bases that match TRBD1. Germline V gene lookup returns CDR1 MNHEY and CDR2 SVGAGI. This CDR3 contains 14 residues. J was trimmed by 9 bases and V by 4 bases; bases with no gene match: 7.

The genes are TRBV7-6 and TRBJ2-2, with unresolved D. The V and J ends lost 4 bases and 4 bases respectively, with 13 bases between them. The germline gives CDR1 SGHVS, CDR2 FNYEAQ. The CDR3 contains 15 residues. CDR3 nucleotides: TGTGCCAGCAGCTCAAGTCTCCTGTTCACCGGGGAGCTGTTTTTT. Translation: CASSSSLLFTGELFF.

CDR3 sequence reads: CASLETGVAGELFF. Here the CDR3 DNA reads TGTGCCAGCCTCGAGACAGGGGTAGCCGGGGAGCTGTTTTTT. This rearrangement joins TRBV28 to TRBJ2-2, with TRBD1 matching over 8 bases. The CDR3 length is 14 residues. The germline V gene has CDR1 MDHEN and CDR2 SYDVKM. V gave up 8 bases and J gave up 6 bases; unmatched junction bases: 8. The full variable domain, its missing parts supplied by reference TRBV28 and TRBJ2-2, is DVKVTQSSRYLVKRTGEKVFLECVQDMDHENMFWYRQDPGLGLRLIYFSYDVKMKEKGDIPEGYSVSREKKERFSLILESASTNQTSMYLCASLETGVAGELFFGEGSRLTVL.